What follows are 27 T cell receptor beta chains derived from one specimen sequenced in a study of breast tumors, draining lymph nodes, adjacent tissues. TCRdb called the multiplex PCR reads again in MiXCR, with one record for every CDR3 protein. This sample yields 150,000 to 200,000 distinct CDR3 sequences, of which approximately 31% are seen a single time; approximately 4.5% belongs to the top ten. Axillary draining lymph nodes of breast cancer patients supplied the node samples. Sequencing was done on a sample of axillary lymph node tissue. The receptors were gathered from a female donor with breast cancer. Some clones in this sample may be carry-over from other donors' samples.

Note on this clonotype: Just one base apart from a much larger clone, this may be a read error. The CDR3 DNA reads as TGTGCCGCGGAACGGGGGATCGGTGAAAAACTGTTTTTT. Amino acids: CAAERGIGEKLFF. V gene TRBV6-5 combines with J gene TRBJ1-4; D perhaps matches TRBD1 (5 bases). This CDR3 region has 13 residues. Germline V CDR1 and CDR2: MNHEY, SVGAGI. V lost 11 bases to trimming and J lost 7 bases, with 17 bases between them.

The V gene is TRBV25-1, the J gene TRBJ1-5, with TRBD1 matching 9 bases. The germline V gene encodes CDR1 MGHDK and CDR2 SYGVNS. Trimming at V came to 6 bases and at J to 4 bases, leaving 7 bases not matched to a gene. CDR3 length: 15 residues. The CDR3 spells CASRVGQGLNQPQHF. CDR3 nucleotides: TGTGCCAGCAGAGTGGGACAGGGCCTAAATCAGCCCCAGCATTTT.

This chain joins TRBV28 and TRBJ1-2; D remains unclear. Germline loops: CDR1 MDHEN, CDR2 SYDVKM. The CDR3 is 13 residues long. V was pared by 6 bases and J by 6 bases, with 14 bases between. The CDR3 is CASSLLDQHGYTF. As DNA, the CDR3 is TGTGCCAGCAGCCTACTGGACCAGCATGGCTACACCTTC.

The rearrangement joins TRBV6-2 or TRBV6-3 to TRBJ2-7; 9 bases are a match to TRBD2. The V segment lost 7 bases and the J segment 9 bases; nucleotides outside the gene matches: 16. This CDR3 is 15 amino acids long. Germline assignment: CDR1 MNHEY and CDR2 SVGEGT. CDR3: CASTSRETSGPRQYF. The CDR3 bases are TGTGCCAGCACTTCACGAGAGACTAGCGGTCCACGGCAGTACTTC.

As regards this clonotype: A much more abundant neighbour one base away suggests this may be a read error. V usage is TRBV20-1 and J usage is TRBJ2-1, with 8 bases identical to TRBD2. CDR3 length equals 18 residues. Germline V lookup: CDR1 DFQATT, CDR2 SNEGSKA (reference sequence). The CDR3 here is CSARGLRGGKSSYNGQFF. CDR3 nucleotide sequence: TGCAGTGCTAGGGGACTACGGGGGGGAAAGAGCTCCTACAATGGGCAGTTCTTC.

This clonotype was detected ten times or more. This chain joins TRBV19 and TRBJ2-5, with D perhaps matching TRBD2 (5 bases). V was shortened by 3 bases and J by 2 bases, with 10 bases between the two germline ends. Germline V CDR1 and CDR2: LNHDA, SQIVND (reference sequence). The CDR3 contains 14 residues. Here the CDR3 reads CASSIPGDQETQYF. CDR3 nucleotide sequence: TGTGCCAGTAGTATTCCCGGGGATCAAGAGACCCAGTACTTC.

The genes are TRBV24-1 and TRBJ1-1; TRBD1 aligns across 7 bases. The germline V gene encodes CDR1 KGHDR and CDR2 SFDVKD. The CDR3 covers 13 residues. V dropped 3 bases and J dropped 10; count of bases not matched to a gene: 7. The CDR3 sequence is CATSDPGQETAFF. The CDR3 coding sequence is TGTGCCACCAGTGATCCTGGACAGGAAACAGCTTTCTTT.

This clonotype was seen ten or more times. This chain connects TRBV19 to TRBJ1-2; 8 nucleotides match TRBD1. Germline CDR1 is LNHDA and CDR2 is SQIVND (reference sequence). The length of the CDR3 is 15 residues. Trimming cost V 7 bases and J 2 bases; bases outside gene matches: 9. The CDR3 sequence: CASIPTGVSNYGYTF. CDR3 DNA: TGTGCCAGTATCCCGACAGGGGTATCAAACTATGGCTACACCTTC.

This clonotype was seen repeatedly, ten times or more. The chain links TRBV7-2 to TRBJ2-2; D perhaps matches TRBD1 (6 bases). CDR1 is SGHTA, CDR2 FQGNSA, per germline. The CDR3 runs to 14 residues. V shed 8 bases and J shed 1 base, with 11 bases lying between them. The CDR3: CASGIGGNTGELFF. CDR3 sequence (DNA): TGTGCCAGCGGCATAGGGGGGAACACCGGGGAGCTGTTTTTT.

About this clonotype: This may come from a read error, since a much larger clone is one base off. The missing conserved phenylalanine or tryptophan at the end of this CDR3 makes a read error likely. The chain carries TRBV7-6 and TRBJ2-7; 11 nucleotides align to TRBD1. The CDR3 runs 17 residues. The V gene's germline CDR1 is SGHVS and CDR2 FNYEAQ. In DNA, the CDR3 is TGTGCCAGCAACTTAGAACCGGGACAGGGGGGATCCTACGAGCAGTACTCC. Translated, it gives CASNLEPGQGGSYEQYS.

This clonotype was recorded at least ten times. The rearrangement uses TRBV19 and TRBJ2-6; tentatively, D is TRBD1 (5 bases). From germline, CDR1 is LNHDA and CDR2 SQIVND (reference sequence). The CDR3 extends over 15 amino acids. V was shortened by 6 bases and J by 1 base, with 10 bases between the two germline ends. The CDR3 DNA reads as TGTGCCAGTAGCCAAGGGGTTTCTGGGGCCAACGTCCTGACTTTC. As protein: CASSQGVSGANVLTF. Full variable domain (rest looked up from reference TRBV19 and TRBJ2-6): DGGITQSPKYLFRKEGQNVTLSCEQNLNHDAMYWYRQDPGQGLRLIYYSQIVNDFQKGDIAEGYSVSREKKESFPLTVTSAQKNPTAFYLCASSQGVSGANVLTFGAGSRLTVL.

As for this clonotype: This may be a read error, as it is one base from a much larger clone. The chain is built from TRBV6-5 and TRBJ1-6; no clear D. Germline CDR1 is MNHEY and CDR2 is SVGAGI. This CDR3 spans 16 amino acids. Trimming stripped 6 bases from V and 7 bases from J, with 19 bases between. CDR3 residues: CASRPGMVQPNSPLHF. The CDR3 DNA is TGTGCCAGCAGACCCGGGATGGTTCAGCCAAATTCACCCCTCCACTTT.

This clonotype has at least ten counts. The rearrangement joins TRBV15 to TRBJ1-2; maybe TRBD1 (6 bases). CDR1 and CDR2 (germline): LNHNV, YYDKDF (reference sequence). The length of the CDR3 is 15 residues. Trimming left V 1 base short and J 8 bases short, with 17 bases between. CDR3 protein: CATSRVPGAAGGYTF. The CDR3, as DNA: TGTGCCACCAGCAGAGTCCCAGGGGCCGCAGGCGGCTACACCTTC.

J is TRBJ1-5 and V is TRBV6-2 or TRBV6-3, with D uncertain. Germline V CDR1 and CDR2: MNHEY, SVGEGT. The CDR3 loop spans 15 amino acids. Trimming shortened V by 3 bases and J by 0 bases, and 9 bases separated the two germline ends. CDR3 nucleotides: TGTGCCAGCAGTTATTGGCGGGATAGCAATCAGCCCCAGCATTTT. This codes for CASSYWRDSNQPQHF.

This clonotype was recorded many times. The chain recombines TRBV12-3 or TRBV12-4 with TRBJ2-5; TRBD1 is a possible D gene (6 bases). The CDR3 runs to 14 residues. V was shortened by 3 bases and J by 1 base, with 9 bases between the two germline ends. CDR3 in DNA: TGTGCCAGCAGTTTGCAGGGGTCCCAAGAGACCCAGTACTTC. The encoded protein is CASSLQGSQETQYF.

The rearrangement links TRBV12-3 or TRBV12-4 to TRBJ1-5, with 7 positions matching TRBD1. This CDR3 has 12 amino acids. Trimming removed 5 bases from V and 14 bases from J; junction bases left unmatched: 9. Written as DNA, the CDR3 is TGTGCCAGCAGTCTCCGACAGGGCTACGAGCATTTT. This encodes CASSLRQGYEHF.

This clonotype was observed many times. J is TRBJ1-5 and V is TRBV19, with D unclear. Between the trimmed V and J ends, which lost 3 bases and 7 bases, there was a span of 7 bases. Germline-derived CDR1 and CDR2 are LNHDA and SQIVND (reference sequence). The CDR3 is made up of 12 amino acids. The CDR3 DNA sequence: TGTGCCAGTAGTATCGGCGACCAGCCCCAGCATTTT. Translated: CASSIGDQPQHF.

This clonotype was seen ten or more times. The rearrangement links TRBV20-1 to TRBJ2-5; D call uncertain. The V end was cut by 1 base, the J end by 3 bases, with 6 bases between. The CDR3 is made up of 12 amino acids. CDR1 and CDR2 (germline): DFQATT, SNEGSKA (reference sequence). The DNA for the CDR3 is TGCAGTGCTAGAGGTGGGAAAGAGACCCAGTACTTC. Amino acid sequence: CSARGGKETQYF.

The chain joins TRBV11-2 to TRBJ1-5, with D perhaps matching TRBD1 (5 bases). Trimming removed 1 base at V and 1 base at J, with 23 bases between. This CDR3 has 20 amino acids. Germline V gene data show CDR1 as SGHAT and CDR2 as FQNNGV. The CDR3 nucleotides read TGTGCCAGCAGCTTAGCGGGCCCCGGGACTAGCGGCGTCAGCAATCAGCCCCAGCATTTT. Amino acid sequence: CASSLAGPGTSGVSNQPQHF. Full variable domain (remainder filled in from reference TRBV11-2 and TRBJ1-5): EAGVAQSPRYKIIEKRQSVAFWCNPISGHATLYWYQQILGQGPKLLIQFQNNGVVDDSQLPKDRFSAERLKGVDSTLKIQPAKLEDSAVYLCASSLAGPGTSGVSNQPQHFGDGTRLSIL.

This clonotype was counted many times. The chain is built from TRBV24-1 and TRBJ1-5; TRBD1 matches at 7 bases. The J segment lost 9 bases and the V segment lost 4 bases, leaving 8 bases of the junction unmatched. This CDR3 spans 14 amino acids. The germline V gene has CDR1 KGHDR and CDR2 SFDVKD. Here the CDR3 DNA reads TGTGCCACCAGTGAAACAGGGGACGCCAGGCCCCAGCATTTT. Protein: CATSETGDARPQHF.

This clonotype appeared a few times. Written as DNA, the CDR3 is TGTGCCAGCATAAAGGGTAGCGGGGTTTACCAAGAGACCCAGTACTTC. It codes for CASIKGSGVYQETQYF. The chain employs TRBV6-1 and TRBJ2-5, with 8 bases aligning to TRBD2. The CDR3 covers 16 residues. In germline, CDR1 is MNHNS, CDR2 SASEGT. Germline trimming cut 7 bases from V and 0 bases from J; bases unmatched to any gene: 10.

This clonotype was counted only a few times. V and J are TRBV29-1 and TRBJ1-1, with TRBD1 matching 10 bases. CDR1 and CDR2 (germline): SQVTM, ANQGSEA. Unmatched junction bases numbered 2, after V lost 7 bases and J lost 3 bases. The CDR3 is made up of 12 amino acids. DNA for the CDR3: TGCAGCGCTGGGACAGGGGACACTGAAGCTTTCTTT. Translated: CSAGTGDTEAFF.

This clonotype was seen a few times. This clone may be a read error of a much larger clone one base away. The final CDR3 position lacks the conserved phenylalanine or tryptophan, pointing to a likely read error. The chain recombines TRBV6-5 with TRBJ1-2; a weak D match, TRBD1 (6 bases). Per the germline V gene, CDR1 is MNHEY and CDR2 is SVGAGI. The CDR3 contains 14 residues. V dropped 6 bases and J dropped 4 bases, with 15 bases sitting between them. In DNA, the CDR3 is TGTGCCAGCAGACCCCCGGGACAAGTCTATGGCTACACCCTC. This encodes CASRPPGQVYGYTL.

In its sample, this clonotype was seen many times. The rearrangement links TRBV12-3 or TRBV12-4 to TRBJ1-3; D unresolved. The CDR3 covers 16 residues. Trimming left V 7 bases short and J 4 bases short, with 20 bases between. This CDR3 is CASISDPLGSGNTIYF. For the CDR3, the DNA is TGTGCCAGCATCTCGGACCCCCTGGGTTCCGGAAACACCATATATTTT.

This clonotype was seen repeatedly, ten times or more. The chain uses TRBV2 and TRBJ2-5; either TRBD1 or TRBD2 may supply D (5 bases each). Germline V gene data show CDR1 as SNHLY and CDR2 as FYNNEI. The CDR3 is made up of 14 amino acids. V was shortened by 4 bases and J by 3 bases, with 12 bases between the two germline ends. In nucleotides, the CDR3 is TGTGCCAGCAGTGTAGGGACCGTAGAAGAGACCCAGTACTTC. Protein product: CASSVGTVEETQYF.

As to this clonotype: At one of its ends the junction is not consistent with the germline gene, which may arise from a read error. V and J are TRBV7-9 and TRBJ2-5; tentative D call: TRBD2 (5 bases). The CDR3 is 15 amino acids. Per the germline V gene, CDR1 is SEHNR and CDR2 is FQNEAQ (reference sequence). The CDR3 loop reads CASSFLGAGRETQHF. The DNA of the CDR3 is TGTGCCAGCAGCTTTTTGGGAGCTGGGAGAGAGACCCAGCACTTC.

This clonotype was seen many times. J is TRBJ2-6 and V is TRBV3-1, with no clear D. The CDR3 is made up of 15 amino acids. V lost 4 bases to trimming and J lost 0 bases, with 7 bases between them. Germline V gene sequence: CDR1 LGHDT, CDR2 YNNKEL (reference sequence). CDR3 sequence: CASSRGISGANVLTF. The CDR3 bases are TGTGCCAGCAGCCGTGGGATCTCTGGGGCCAACGTCCTGACTTTC.